A single sample gave rise to the 13 T cell receptor beta chains below, sequenced in a study of blood T cell repertoires in COVID-19. The data were produced by immunoSEQ multiplex PCR, yet TCRdb's version contains in-frame clones alone and is incomplete. The table has 250,000 to 350,000 clones, roughly 90% seen once. Material: peripheral blood. These receptors were obtained from a young man with active or convalescent COVID-19.

The chain couples TRBV28 to TRBJ2-3; perhaps TRBD1 as D (6 bases). V lost 8 bases and J lost 4, with 22 bases in between. This CDR3 has 16 amino acids. Germline V CDR1 and CDR2: MDHEN, SYDVKM. The DNA of the CDR3 is TGTGCCAGCTTTCAGGGGAACTCTTATTCTTCAGATACGCAGTATTTT. Its translation is CASFQGNSYSSDTQYF.

V is TRBV6-2 or TRBV6-3 and J is TRBJ1-2, with 9 bases that match TRBD1. CDR3 length equals 15 residues. In germline, CDR1 is MNHEY, CDR2 SVGEGT. The V gene end was trimmed by 0 bases and the J gene end by 6 bases; junction bases not matched to a gene: 5. Written as DNA, the CDR3 is TGTGCCAGCAGTTACTCTTCGGACAGGGGAGATGGCTACACCTTC. This gives the protein CASSYSSDRGDGYTF.

This clone appeared a few times. This chain connects TRBV28 to TRBJ2-5; 9 bases are a match to TRBD1. The trim removed 7 bases at V and 7 bases at J, leaving 13 bases unmatched. The germline V gene encodes CDR1 MDHEN and CDR2 SYDVKM. The CDR3 is 15 residues long. CDR3 nucleotides: TGTGCCAGCACCCACCGGGGGGACAGGGCGGTGACCCAGTACTTC. This translates into CASTHRGDRAVTQYF.

The V call is TRBV14, the J call TRBJ1-2; D call uncertain. In germline, CDR1 is SGHDN, CDR2 FVKESK. The CDR3 runs to 12 residues. V gave up 7 bases and J gave up 7 bases, with 13 bases separating them. This CDR3 reads CASTSEGRGYTF. CDR3 bases: TGTGCCAGCACCTCAGAGGGCCGTGGCTACACCTTC.

The chain combines TRBV5-1 with TRBJ1-2; 9 bases are shared with TRBD1. CDR1 is SGHRS and CDR2 is YFSETQ in the germline V gene. The CDR3 runs to 14 residues. The J segment lost 8 bases and the V segment lost 7 bases, leaving 12 bases of the junction unmatched. CDR3 region: CASGSPGQGSGYTF. As DNA, the CDR3 is TGCGCCAGCGGATCACCGGGACAGGGATCCGGCTACACCTTC.

This chain joins TRBV28 and TRBJ1-5; 12 bases match TRBD1. V trimming: 7 bases; J trimming: 6 bases; junction bases outside the gene matches: 7. Germline CDR1 is MDHEN and CDR2 is SYDVKM. This CDR3 contains 15 residues. CDR3: CASTRDRGLGQPQHF. The CDR3 coding sequence is TGTGCCAGCACCCGGGACAGGGGGCTTGGTCAGCCCCAGCATTTT.

V and J are TRBV5-1 and TRBJ2-3; 8 bases agree with TRBD1. V lost 0 bases and J lost 2; bases outside the gene matches: 14. Germline V gene lookup returns CDR1 SGHRS and CDR2 YFSETQ. The CDR3 contains 19 residues. The CDR3 protein is CASSLEPFLGQGFTDTQYF. DNA of the CDR3: TGCGCCAGCAGCTTGGAACCCTTTTTAGGACAGGGATTCACAGATACGCAGTATTTT.

The CDR3 DNA reads as TGTGCCAGCAGTTACTCGCGACTAGGTTTAGATACGCAGTATTTT. It translates to CASSYSRLGLDTQYF. V gene TRBV6-5 combines with J gene TRBJ2-3, with D perhaps matching TRBD2 (6 bases). The V and J ends lost 0 bases and 5 bases respectively, with 12 bases between them. Germline V CDR1 and CDR2: MNHEY, SVGAGI. This CDR3 has 15 residues.

The J gene is TRBJ2-3, the V gene TRBV4-1, with TRBD2 matching 9 bases. Trimming removed 0 bases from V and 0 bases from J; junction bases left unmatched: 1. CDR3 length: 16 residues. Germline CDR1 reads MGHRA; CDR2 reads YSYEKL. The chain's CDR3 is CASSQDLAGSTDTQYF. In DNA form, the CDR3 reads TGCGCCAGCAGCCAAGATCTAGCGGGGAGCACAGATACGCAGTATTTT.

The chain couples TRBV9 to TRBJ2-2; TRBD2 aligns across 7 bases. The CDR3 has 16 amino acids. Germline loops: CDR1 SGDLS, CDR2 YYNGEE. V shed 0 bases, J shed 6 bases, and the junction held 8 bases outside the gene matches. The CDR3 spells CASSVGTRIESGELFF. The CDR3 DNA sequence: TGTGCCAGCAGCGTAGGGACTAGGATCGAGTCCGGGGAGCTGTTTTTT.

As regards this clone: Other DNA sequences in the sample encode the same CDR3. V usage is TRBV6-5 and J usage is TRBJ1-6; 8 nucleotides line up with TRBD1. Germline-derived CDR1 and CDR2 are MNHEY and SVGAGI. V shed 6 bases, J shed 9 bases, and the junction held 7 bases outside the gene matches. The CDR3 covers 14 residues. This CDR3 is CASRTGTGGSPLHF. CDR3 coding DNA: TGTGCCAGCAGGACCGGGACAGGTGGTTCACCCCTCCACTTT.

The V gene is TRBV28, the J gene TRBJ2-7; 8 nucleotides align to TRBD1. Germline V gives CDR1 MDHEN, CDR2 SYDVKM. The CDR3 is 14 amino acids. Trimming cost V 8 bases and J 3 bases; bases outside gene matches: 9. The CDR3 loop is CASGSTGGDYEQYF. The CDR3 DNA sequence: TGTGCCAGCGGGAGTACAGGGGGAGACTACGAGCAGTACTTC. The full variable domain, completed using reference TRBV28 and TRBJ2-7, is DVKVTQSSRYLVKRTGEKVFLECVQDMDHENMFWYRQDPGLGLRLIYFSYDVKMKEKGDIPEGYSVSREKKERFSLILESASTNQTSMYLCASGSTGGDYEQYFGPGTRLTVT.

The gene calls are TRBV4-1 and TRBJ1-4; 8 nucleotides agree with TRBD1. The J segment lost 2 bases and the V segment lost 1 base, leaving 3 bases of the junction unmatched. The CDR3 loop spans 16 amino acids. In germline, CDR1 is MGHRA, CDR2 YSYEKL. The CDR3 reads CASSQGDRSTNEKLFF. The DNA of the CDR3 is TGCGCCAGCAGCCAAGGGGACAGGTCTACTAATGAAAAACTGTTTTTT.